The TCR beta chain described here comes from a study of T cells in Graves' hyperthyroidism and ophthalmopathy. RNA transcripts were the template for amplifying TCR beta CDR3 regions. RT-PCR in the first round (using the HTBI primer set) targeted the TCR CDR3. TCRdb called the multiplex PCR reads again in MiXCR, with one record for every CDR3 protein. The data contain about 380,000 distinct CDR3 sequences, 13% to 15% of them singletons. This clonotype was seen at least ten times. V was cut by 7 bases and J by 10 bases, with 20 bases left in between. This CDR3 is built from 15 residues. Germline V gene lookup returns CDR1 MNHEY and CDR2 SMNVEV (reference sequence).

The receptor was isolated from a woman aged 25-40 years with Graves' ophthalmopathy. The chain carries TRBV27 and TRBJ1-6; D is unclear. The sample taken for sequencing was blood. The CDR3 sequence: CASTTSDGMSSPLHF. CDR3 in DNA: TGTGCCAGCACCACCTCGGACGGTATGAGCTCACCCCTCCACTTT.